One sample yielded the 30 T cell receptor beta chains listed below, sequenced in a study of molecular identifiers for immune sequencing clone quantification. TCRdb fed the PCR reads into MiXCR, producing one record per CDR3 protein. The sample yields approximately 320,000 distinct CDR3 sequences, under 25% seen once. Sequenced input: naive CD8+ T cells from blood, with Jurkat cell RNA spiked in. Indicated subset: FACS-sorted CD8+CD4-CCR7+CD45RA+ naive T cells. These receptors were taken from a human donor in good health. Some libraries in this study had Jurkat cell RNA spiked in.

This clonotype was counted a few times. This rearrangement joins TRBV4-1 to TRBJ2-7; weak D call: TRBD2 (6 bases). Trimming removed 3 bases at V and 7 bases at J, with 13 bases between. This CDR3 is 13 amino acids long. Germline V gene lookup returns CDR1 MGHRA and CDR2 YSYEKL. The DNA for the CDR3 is TGCGCCAGCAGCCATGGGACTTTGGGAGAGCAGTACTTC. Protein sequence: CASSHGTLGEQYF.

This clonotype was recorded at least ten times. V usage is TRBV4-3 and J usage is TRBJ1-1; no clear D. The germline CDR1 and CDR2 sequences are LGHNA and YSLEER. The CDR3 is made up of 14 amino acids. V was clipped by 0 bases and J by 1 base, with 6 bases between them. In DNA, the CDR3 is TGCGCCAGCAGCCAAGATCGGTCGAACACTGAAGCTTTCTTT. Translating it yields CASSQDRSNTEAFF.

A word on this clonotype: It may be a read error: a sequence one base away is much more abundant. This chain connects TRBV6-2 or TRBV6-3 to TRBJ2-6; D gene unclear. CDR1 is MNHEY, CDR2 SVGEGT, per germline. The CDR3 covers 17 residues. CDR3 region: CASSYWAENSGVNVLTF. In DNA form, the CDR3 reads TGTGCCAGCAGTTACTGGGCAGAAAACTCTGGGGTCAACGTCCTGACTTTC.

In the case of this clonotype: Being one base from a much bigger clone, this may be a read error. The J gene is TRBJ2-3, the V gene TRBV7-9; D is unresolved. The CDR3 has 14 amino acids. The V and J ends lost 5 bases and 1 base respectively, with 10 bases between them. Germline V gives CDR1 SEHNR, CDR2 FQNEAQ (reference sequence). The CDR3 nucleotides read TGTGCCAGCAGCGAGGCCTTCCGCACAGATACGCAGTATTTT. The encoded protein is CASSEAFRTDTQYF.

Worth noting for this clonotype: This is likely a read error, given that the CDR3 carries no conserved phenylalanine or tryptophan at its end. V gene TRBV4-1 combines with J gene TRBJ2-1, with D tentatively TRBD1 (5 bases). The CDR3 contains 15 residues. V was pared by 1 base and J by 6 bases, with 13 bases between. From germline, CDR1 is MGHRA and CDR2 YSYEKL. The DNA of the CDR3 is TGCGCCAGCAGCCAAGGACCAGGGATGGGCAATGAGCAGTTCTTA. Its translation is CASSQGPGMGNEQFL.

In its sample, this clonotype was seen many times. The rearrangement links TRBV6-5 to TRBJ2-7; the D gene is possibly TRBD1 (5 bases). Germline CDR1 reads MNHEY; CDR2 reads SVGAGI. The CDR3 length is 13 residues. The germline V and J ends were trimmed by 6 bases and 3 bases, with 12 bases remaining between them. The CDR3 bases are TGTGCCAGCAGCTTTGGACAAAACTACGAGCAGTACTTC. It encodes CASSFGQNYEQYF.

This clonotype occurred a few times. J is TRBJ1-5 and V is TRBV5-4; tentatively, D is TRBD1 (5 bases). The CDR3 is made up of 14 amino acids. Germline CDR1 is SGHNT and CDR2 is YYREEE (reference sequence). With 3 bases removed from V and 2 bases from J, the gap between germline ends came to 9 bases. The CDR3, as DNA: TGTGCCAGCAGCTCGGGGCCGGGCAATCAGCCCCAGCATTTT. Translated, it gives CASSSGPGNQPQHF. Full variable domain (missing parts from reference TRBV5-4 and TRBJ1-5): ETGVTQSPTHLIKTRGQQVTLRCSSQSGHNTVSWYQQALGQGPQFIFQYYREEENGRGNFPPRFSGLQFPNYSSELNVNALELDDSALYLCASSSGPGNQPQHFGDGTRLSIL.

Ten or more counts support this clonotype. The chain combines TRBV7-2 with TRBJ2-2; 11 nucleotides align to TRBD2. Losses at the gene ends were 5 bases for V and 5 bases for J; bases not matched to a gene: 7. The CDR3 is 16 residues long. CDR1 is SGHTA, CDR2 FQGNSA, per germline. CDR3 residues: CASSILAGAFTGELFF. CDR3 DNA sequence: TGTGCCAGCAGCATACTAGCGGGGGCCTTTACCGGGGAGCTGTTTTTT.

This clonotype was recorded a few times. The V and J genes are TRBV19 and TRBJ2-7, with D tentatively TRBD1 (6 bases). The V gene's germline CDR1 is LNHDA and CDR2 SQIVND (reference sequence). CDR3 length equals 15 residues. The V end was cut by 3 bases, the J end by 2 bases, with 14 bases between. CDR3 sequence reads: CASSMGHGVTYEQYF. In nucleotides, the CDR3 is TGTGCCAGTAGTATGGGACATGGGGTTACCTACGAGCAGTACTTC.

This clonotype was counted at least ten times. This chain's CDR3 is CASSFSGGSEQYF. For the CDR3, the DNA is TGTGCCAGCAGCTTCTCGGGGGGAAGCGAGCAGTACTTC. The genes are TRBV11-3 and TRBJ2-7; 7 positions match TRBD2. Trimming at V came to 3 bases and at J to 6 bases, leaving 5 bases not matched to a gene. In germline, CDR1 is SGHNT, CDR2 YENEEA. This CDR3 comprises 13 residues.

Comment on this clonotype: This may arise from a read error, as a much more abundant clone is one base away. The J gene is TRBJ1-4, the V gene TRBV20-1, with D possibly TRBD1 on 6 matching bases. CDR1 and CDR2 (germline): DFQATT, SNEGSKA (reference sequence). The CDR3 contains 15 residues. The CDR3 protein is CSATTFGTSNEKLSF. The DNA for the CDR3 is TGCAGTGCCACAACCTTCGGGACATCTAATGAAAAACTGTCTTTT.

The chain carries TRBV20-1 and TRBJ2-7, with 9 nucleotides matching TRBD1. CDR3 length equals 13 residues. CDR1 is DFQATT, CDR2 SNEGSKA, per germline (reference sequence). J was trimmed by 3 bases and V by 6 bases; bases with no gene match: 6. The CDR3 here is CSAAGTGFYEQYF. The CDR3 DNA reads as TGCAGTGCGGCCGGGACAGGGTTCTACGAGCAGTACTTC.

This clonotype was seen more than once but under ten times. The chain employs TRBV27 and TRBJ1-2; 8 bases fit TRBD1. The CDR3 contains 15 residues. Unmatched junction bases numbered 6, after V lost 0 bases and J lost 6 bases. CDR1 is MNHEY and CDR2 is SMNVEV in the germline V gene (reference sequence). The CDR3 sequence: CASSLSGQGLDGYTF. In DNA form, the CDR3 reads TGTGCCAGCAGTTTATCCGGACAGGGCTTAGATGGCTACACCTTC.

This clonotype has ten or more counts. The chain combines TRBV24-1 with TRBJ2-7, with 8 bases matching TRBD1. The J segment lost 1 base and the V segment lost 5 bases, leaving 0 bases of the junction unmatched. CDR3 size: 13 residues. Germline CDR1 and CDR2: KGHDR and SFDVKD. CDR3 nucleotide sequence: TGTGCCACCAGTGGACAGGGGTCCTACGAGCAGTACTTC. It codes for CATSGQGSYEQYF.

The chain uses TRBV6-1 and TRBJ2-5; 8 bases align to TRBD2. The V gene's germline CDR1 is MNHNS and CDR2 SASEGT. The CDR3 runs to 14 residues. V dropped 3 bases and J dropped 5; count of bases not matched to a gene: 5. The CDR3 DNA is TGTGCCAGCAGTGATCCAGCGGGAGAGGAGACCCAGTACTTC. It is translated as CASSDPAGEETQYF.

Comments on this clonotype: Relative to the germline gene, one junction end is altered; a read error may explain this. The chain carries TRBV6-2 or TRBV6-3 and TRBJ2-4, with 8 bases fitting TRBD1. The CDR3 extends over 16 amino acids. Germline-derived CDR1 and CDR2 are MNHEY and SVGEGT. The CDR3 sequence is CAGSYPEPGTGLIQYF. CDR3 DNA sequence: TGTGCCGGCAGTTACCCCGAGCCCGGGACAGGCCTTATTCAGTACTTC.

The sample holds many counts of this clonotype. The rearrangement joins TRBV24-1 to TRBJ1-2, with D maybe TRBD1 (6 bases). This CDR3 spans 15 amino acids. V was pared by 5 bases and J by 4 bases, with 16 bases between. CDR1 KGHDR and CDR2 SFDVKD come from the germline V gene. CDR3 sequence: CATSAGEGQAYGYTF. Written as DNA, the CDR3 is TGTGCCACCAGTGCGGGAGAGGGACAAGCCTATGGCTACACCTTC.

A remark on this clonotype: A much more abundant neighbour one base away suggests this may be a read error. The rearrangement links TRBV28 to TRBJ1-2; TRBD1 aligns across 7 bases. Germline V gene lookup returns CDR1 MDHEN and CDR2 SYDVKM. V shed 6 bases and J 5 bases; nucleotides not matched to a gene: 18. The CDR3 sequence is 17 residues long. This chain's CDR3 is CASSLFLGGSREYGYTF. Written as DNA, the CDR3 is TGTGCCAGCAGCCTCTTCTTAGGGGGCTCTAGAGAGTATGGCTACACCTTC.

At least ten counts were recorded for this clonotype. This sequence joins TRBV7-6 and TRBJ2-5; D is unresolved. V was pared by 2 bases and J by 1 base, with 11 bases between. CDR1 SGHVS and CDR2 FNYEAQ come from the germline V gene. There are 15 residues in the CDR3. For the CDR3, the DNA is TGTGCCAGCAGCTTATCGGCAGCTGTCCAAGAGACCCAGTACTTC. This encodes CASSLSAAVQETQYF.

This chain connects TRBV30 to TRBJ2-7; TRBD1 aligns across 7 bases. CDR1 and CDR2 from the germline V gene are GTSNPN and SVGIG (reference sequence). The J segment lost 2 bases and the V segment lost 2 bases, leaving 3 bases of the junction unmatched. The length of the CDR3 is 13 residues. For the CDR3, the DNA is TGTGCCTGGAGTTGGGGGACAGCCTACGAGCAGTACTTC. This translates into CAWSWGTAYEQYF.

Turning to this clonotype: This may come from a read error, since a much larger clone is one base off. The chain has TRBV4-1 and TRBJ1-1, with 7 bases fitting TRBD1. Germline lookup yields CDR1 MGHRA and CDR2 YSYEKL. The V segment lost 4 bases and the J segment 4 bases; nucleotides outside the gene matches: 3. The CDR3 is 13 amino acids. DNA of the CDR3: TGCGCCAGCAGCCCACAGGGGCCCACTGAAGCTTTCTTT. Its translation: CASSPQGPTEAFF.

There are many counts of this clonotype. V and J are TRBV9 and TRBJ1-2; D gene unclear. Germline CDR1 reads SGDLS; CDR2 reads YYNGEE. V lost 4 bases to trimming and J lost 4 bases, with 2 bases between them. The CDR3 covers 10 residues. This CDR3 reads CASSSYGYTF. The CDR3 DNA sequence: TGTGCCAGCAGCTCCTATGGCTACACCTTC.

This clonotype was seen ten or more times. CDR3 DNA: TGTGCCACCAGTGATGGGGGAAGCGGCAATGAGCAGTTCTTC. This encodes CATSDGGSGNEQFF. This chain connects TRBV24-1 to TRBJ2-1; D is perhaps TRBD1 or TRBD2 (5 bases each). There are 14 residues in the CDR3. The germline V gene has CDR1 KGHDR and CDR2 SFDVKD. Trimming shortened V by 3 bases and J by 6 bases, and 11 bases separated the two germline ends.

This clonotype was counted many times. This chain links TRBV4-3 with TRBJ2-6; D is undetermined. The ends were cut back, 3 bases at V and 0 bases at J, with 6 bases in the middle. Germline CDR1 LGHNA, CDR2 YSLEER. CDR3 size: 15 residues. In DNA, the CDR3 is TGCGCCAGCAGCCAGGATATCTCTGGGGCCAACGTCCTGACTTTC. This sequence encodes CASSQDISGANVLTF.

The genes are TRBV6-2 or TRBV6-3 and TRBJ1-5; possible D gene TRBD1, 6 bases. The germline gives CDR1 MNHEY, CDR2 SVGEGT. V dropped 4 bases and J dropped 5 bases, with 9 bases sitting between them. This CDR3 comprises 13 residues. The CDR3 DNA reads TGTGCCAGCAGTTGGGGGACACATCAGCCCCAGCATTTT. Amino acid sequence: CASSWGTHQPQHF.

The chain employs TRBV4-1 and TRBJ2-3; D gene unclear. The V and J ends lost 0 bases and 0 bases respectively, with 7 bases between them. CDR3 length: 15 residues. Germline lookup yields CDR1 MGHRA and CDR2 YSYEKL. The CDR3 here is CASSQDGDSTDTQYF. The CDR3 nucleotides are TGCGCCAGCAGCCAAGATGGCGATAGCACAGATACGCAGTATTTT.

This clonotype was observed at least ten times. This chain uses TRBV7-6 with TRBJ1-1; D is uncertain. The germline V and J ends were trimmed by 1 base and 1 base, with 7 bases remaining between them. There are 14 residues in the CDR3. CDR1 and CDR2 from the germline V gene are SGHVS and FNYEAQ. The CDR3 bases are TGTGCCAGCAGCTTAGAAGGCGAGAACACTGAAGCTTTCTTT. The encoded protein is CASSLEGENTEAFF.

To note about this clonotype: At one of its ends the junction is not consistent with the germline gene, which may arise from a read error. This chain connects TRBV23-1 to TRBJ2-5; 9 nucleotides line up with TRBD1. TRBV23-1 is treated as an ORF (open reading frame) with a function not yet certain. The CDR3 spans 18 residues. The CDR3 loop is CASSQWFPGQGRREPQYF. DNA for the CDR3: TGCGCCAGCAGTCAATGGTTTCCGGGACAGGGTCGTCGAGAGCCCCAGTACTTC.

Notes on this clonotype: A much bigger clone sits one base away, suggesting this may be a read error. CDR3 DNA sequence: TGTGCCAGCAGTTTATCCCTCGGCAGGGCTACCTACGAGCAGTACTTC. Protein: CASSLSLGRATYEQYF. The chain links TRBV12-3 or TRBV12-4 to TRBJ2-7, with D possibly TRBD1 on 5 matching bases. CDR3 size: 16 residues. Trimming left V 2 bases short and J 2 bases short, with 16 bases between.

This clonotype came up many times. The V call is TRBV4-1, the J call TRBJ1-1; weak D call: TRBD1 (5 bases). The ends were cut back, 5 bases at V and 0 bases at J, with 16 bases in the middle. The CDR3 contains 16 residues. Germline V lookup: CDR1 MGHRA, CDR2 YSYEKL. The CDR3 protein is CASSEGIAGMNTEAFF. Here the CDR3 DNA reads TGCGCCAGCAGCGAAGGTATCGCAGGGATGAACACTGAAGCTTTCTTT.